This TCR beta chain was recorded in a study of metastatic and nonmetastatic thyroid tumors. Through MiXCR, TCRdb re-clonotyped the PCR reads. The table shows 5,500 to 9,000 clones, with around 20% occurring only once. Thyroid surgery had not been preceded by any treatment in any patient. This clone was counted many times. Germline V CDR1 and CDR2: SQVTM, ANQGSEA. The CDR3 covers 15 residues. The V gene lost 5 bases and the J gene lost 3 bases, with 19 bases spanning the gap. Material for sequencing was adjacent normal tissue. This clonotype was obtained from a female donor with papillary thyroid cancer or a benign thyroid nodule (not recorded which). Some clones in this sample may be carry-over from other donors' samples. The chain employs TRBV29-1 and TRBJ1-1, with D tentatively TRBD1 (6 bases). For the CDR3, the DNA is TGCAGCGTTAGCTCTTGGGCAGGGGTGGACACTGAAGCTTTCTTT. Its translation: CSVSSWAGVDTEAFF.